This TCR beta chain was found in a study of T-cell reconstitution after alpha-beta-depleted transplantation in children. Study outcomes and limitations: At around two months after transplant, the alpha-beta T cells were reportedly derived from several hundred expanded clones that came from non-depleted graft cells. Certain patients had high TCRbeta diversity at day 60, and it came from recipient T cells and thymic progenitors that survived.

Unique molecular identifiers featured in how the TCRbeta library was prepared. From the PCR reads, TCRdb called clonotypes with MiXCR, one entry per CDR3 protein. This table holds 550,000 to 600,000 distinct CDR3 sequences, about 23% found once. Trimming at V came to 8 bases and at J to 4 bases, leaving 9 bases not matched to a gene. Germline V gene sequence: CDR1 SQVTM, CDR2 ANQGSEA. There are 13 residues in the CDR3. This clonotype was seen repeatedly, ten times or more. Its antigen remains unidentified. This sequence joins TRBV29-1 and TRBJ2-5; 8 positions agree with TRBD2. The starting material was PBMCs, mostly from graft donor cells, obtained 360 days after TCRalphabeta/CD19-depleted stem cell transplant. This receptor was identified in a boy under two years old who had a stem cell transplant for acute myeloid leukemia, so the T cells may come from the graft donor. CDR3 loop: CSSGGDYRETQYF. The CDR3 DNA sequence: TGCAGCTCGGGAGGGGACTATAGAGAGACCCAGTACTTC.